Many counts were recorded for the clone carrying this T cell receptor beta chain. The data belong to a study of low-dose radiotherapy and immunotherapy resistance in tumors. Time point of the sample: after trial treatment. As to treatment: LDRT plus nivolumab, ipilimumab, low-dose cyclophosphamide and aspirin (RACIN trial). First-strand cDNA used TRAV- and TRBV-specific primers, covering alpha and beta chains. Amplification of TCRs used a constant-region primer and V-primer adapter for roughly 20 PCR cycles. TCRdb independently ran MiXCR on the reads; one entry per CDR3 protein. The sample holds about 84,000 distinct CDR3 sequences, less than 20% seen once. The CDR3 consists of 14 residues. Germline V gives CDR1 LNHNV, CDR2 YYDKDF (reference sequence). The V and J ends lost 3 bases and 4 bases, in that order; junction bases with no gene match: 2.

Source: PBMCs, taken after low-dose radiotherapy plus immunotherapy. The sequence was obtained from a male donor with prostate cancer. The gene calls are TRBV15 and TRBJ2-2; 7 bases fit TRBD2. The CDR3 DNA sequence: TGTGCCACCAGCAGGGGCGGGGGCACCGGGGAGCTGTTTTTT. Its protein product is CATSRGGGTGELFF.